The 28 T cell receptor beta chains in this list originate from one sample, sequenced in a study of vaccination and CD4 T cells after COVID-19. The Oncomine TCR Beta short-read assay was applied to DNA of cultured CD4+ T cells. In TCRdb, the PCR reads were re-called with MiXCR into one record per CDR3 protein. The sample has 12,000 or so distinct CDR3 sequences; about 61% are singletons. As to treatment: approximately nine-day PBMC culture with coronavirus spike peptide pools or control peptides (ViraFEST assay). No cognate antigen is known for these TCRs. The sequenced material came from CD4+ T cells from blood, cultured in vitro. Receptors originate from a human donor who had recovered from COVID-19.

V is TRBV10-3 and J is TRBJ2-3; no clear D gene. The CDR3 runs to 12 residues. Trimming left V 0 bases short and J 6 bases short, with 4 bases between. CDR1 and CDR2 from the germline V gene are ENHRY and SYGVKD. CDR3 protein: CAISESWDTQYF. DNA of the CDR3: TGTGCCATCAGTGAGTCTTGGGATACGCAGTATTTT.

The CDR3 bases are TGTGCCAGCAGTGCGGACAGGGTGGGCGGGAGTCCCTACAATGAGCAGTTCTTC. Translated, it gives CASSADRVGGSPYNEQFF. This chain joins TRBV27 and TRBJ2-1; maybe TRBD1 (8 bases). Trimming took off 5 bases at V and 2 bases at J, with 22 bases between the two ends. This CDR3 has 18 amino acids. The germline CDR1 and CDR2 sequences are MNHEY and SMNVEV (reference sequence).

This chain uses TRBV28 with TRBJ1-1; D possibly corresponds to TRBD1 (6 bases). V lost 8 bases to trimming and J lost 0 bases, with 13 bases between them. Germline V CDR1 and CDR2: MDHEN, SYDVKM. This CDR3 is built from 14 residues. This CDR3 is CASSTGHLNTEAFF. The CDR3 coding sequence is TGTGCCAGCTCCACGGGACACCTGAACACTGAAGCTTTCTTT.

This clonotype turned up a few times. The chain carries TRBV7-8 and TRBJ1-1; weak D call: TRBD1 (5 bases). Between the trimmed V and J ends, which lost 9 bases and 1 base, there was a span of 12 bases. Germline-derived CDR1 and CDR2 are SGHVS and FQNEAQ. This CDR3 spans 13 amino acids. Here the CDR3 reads CASRKGTNTEAFF. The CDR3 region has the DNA TGTGCCAGTCGTAAAGGGACGAACACTGAAGCTTTCTTT.

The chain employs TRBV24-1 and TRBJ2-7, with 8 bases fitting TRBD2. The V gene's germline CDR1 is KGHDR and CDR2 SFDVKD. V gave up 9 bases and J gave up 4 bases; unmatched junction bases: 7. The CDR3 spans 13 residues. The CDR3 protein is CATGRAGEYEQYF. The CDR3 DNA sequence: TGTGCCACCGGAAGAGCGGGAGAGTACGAGCAGTACTTC.

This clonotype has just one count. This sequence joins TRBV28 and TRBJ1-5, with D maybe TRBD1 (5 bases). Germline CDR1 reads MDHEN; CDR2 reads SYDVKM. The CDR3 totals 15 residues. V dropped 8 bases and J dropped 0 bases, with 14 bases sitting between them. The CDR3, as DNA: TGTGCCAGCGGGGACGGGACCTTTAGCAATCAGCCCCAGCATTTT. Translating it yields CASGDGTFSNQPQHF.

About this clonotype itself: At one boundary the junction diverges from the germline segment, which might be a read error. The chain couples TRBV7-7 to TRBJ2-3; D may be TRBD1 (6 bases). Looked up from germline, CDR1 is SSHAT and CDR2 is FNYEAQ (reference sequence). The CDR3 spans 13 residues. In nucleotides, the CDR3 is TGTGCTAGCAGCTACAGGGTCACAGATACGCAGTATTTT. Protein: CASSYRVTDTQYF.

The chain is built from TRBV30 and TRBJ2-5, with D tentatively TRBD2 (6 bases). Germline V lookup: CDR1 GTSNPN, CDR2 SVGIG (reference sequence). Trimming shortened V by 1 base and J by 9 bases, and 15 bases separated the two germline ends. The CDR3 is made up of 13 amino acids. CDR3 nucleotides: TGTGCCTGGAGTGGGGACTCCCAGAGATCCCAGTACTTC. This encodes CAWSGDSQRSQYF.

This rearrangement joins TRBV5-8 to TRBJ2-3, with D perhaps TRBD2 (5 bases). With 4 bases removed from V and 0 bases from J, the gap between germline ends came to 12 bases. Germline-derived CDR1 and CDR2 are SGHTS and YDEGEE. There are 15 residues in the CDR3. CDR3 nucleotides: TGTGCCAGCAGCCGAGGGCCCCAGAGCACAGATACGCAGTATTTT. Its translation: CASSRGPQSTDTQYF.

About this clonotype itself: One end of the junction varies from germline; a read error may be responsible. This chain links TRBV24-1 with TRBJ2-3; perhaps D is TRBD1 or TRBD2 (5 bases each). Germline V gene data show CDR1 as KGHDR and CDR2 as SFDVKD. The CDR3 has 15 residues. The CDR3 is CVTSDDRDSTDTQYF. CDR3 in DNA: TGTGTCACCAGTGACGATAGGGACAGCACAGATACGCAGTATTTT.

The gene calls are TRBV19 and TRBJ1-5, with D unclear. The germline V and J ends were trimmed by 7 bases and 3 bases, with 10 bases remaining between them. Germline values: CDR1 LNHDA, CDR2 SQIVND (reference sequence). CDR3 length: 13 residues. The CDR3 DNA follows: TGTGCCAGTAATTGGAAGCCCAATCAGCCCCAGCATTTT. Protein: CASNWKPNQPQHF.

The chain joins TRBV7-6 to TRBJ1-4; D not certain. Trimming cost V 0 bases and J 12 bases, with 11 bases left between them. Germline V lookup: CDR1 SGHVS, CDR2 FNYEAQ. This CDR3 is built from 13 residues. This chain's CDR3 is CASSLAEGEELFF. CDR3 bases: TGTGCCAGCAGCTTAGCAGAGGGTGAGGAACTGTTTTTT.

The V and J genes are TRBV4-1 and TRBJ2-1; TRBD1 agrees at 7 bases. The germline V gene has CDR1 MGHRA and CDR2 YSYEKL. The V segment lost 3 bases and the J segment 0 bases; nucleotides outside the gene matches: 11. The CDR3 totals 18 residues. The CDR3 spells CASSQTLLQGFSYNEQFF. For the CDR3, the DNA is TGCGCCAGCAGCCAGACCCTACTACAGGGGTTCTCCTACAATGAGCAGTTCTTC.

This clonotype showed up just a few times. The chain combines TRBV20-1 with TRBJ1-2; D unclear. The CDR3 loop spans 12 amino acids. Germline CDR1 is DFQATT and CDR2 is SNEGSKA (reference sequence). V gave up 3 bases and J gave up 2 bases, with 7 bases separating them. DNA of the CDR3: TGCAGTGCTAGGGAAGCGAACTATGGCTACACCTTC. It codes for CSAREANYGYTF.

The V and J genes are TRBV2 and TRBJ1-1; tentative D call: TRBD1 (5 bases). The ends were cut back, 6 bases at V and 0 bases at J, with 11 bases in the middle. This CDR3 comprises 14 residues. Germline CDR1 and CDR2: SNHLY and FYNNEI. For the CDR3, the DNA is TGTGCCAGCAGAGCCGGGGCCTTGAACACTGAAGCTTTCTTT. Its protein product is CASRAGALNTEAFF. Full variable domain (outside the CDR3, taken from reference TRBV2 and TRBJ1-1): EPEVTQTPSHQVTQMGQEVILRCVPISNHLYFYWYRQILGQKVEFLVSFYNNEISEKSEIFDDQFSVERPDGSNFTLKIRSTKLEDSAMYFCASRAGALNTEAFFGQGTRLTVV.

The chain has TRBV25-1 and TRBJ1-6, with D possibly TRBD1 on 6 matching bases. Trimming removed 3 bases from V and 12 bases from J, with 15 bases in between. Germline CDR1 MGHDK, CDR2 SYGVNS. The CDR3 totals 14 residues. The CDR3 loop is CASSESTGRGPLHF. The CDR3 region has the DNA TGTGCCAGCAGTGAGTCTACAGGGAGAGGACCCCTCCACTTT.

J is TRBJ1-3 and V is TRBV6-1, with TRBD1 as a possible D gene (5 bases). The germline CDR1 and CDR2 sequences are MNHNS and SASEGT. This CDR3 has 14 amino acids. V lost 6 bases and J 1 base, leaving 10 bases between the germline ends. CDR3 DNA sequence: TGTGCCAGCAGAAGGGGTTCATCTGGAAACACCATATATTTT. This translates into CASRRGSSGNTIYF.

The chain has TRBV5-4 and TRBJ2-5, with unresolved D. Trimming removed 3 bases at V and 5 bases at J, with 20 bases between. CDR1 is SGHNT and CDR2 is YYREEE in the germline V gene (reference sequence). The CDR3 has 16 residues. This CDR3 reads CASSSRTPGISETQYF. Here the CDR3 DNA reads TGTGCCAGCAGCTCCCGGACGCCCGGTATTTCGGAGACCCAGTACTTC. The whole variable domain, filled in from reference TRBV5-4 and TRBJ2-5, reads ETGVTQSPTHLIKTRGQQVTLRCSSQSGHNTVSWYQQALGQGPQFIFQYYREEENGRGNFPPRFSGLQFPNYSSELNVNALELDDSALYLCASSSRTPGISETQYFGPGTRLLVL.

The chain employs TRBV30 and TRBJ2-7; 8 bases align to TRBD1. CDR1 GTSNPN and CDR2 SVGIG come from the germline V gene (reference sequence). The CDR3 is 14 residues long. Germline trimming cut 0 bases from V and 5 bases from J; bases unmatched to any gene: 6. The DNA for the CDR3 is TGTGCCTGGAGTGTACGACAGGGGTATAACGAGCAGTACTTC. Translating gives CAWSVRQGYNEQYF.

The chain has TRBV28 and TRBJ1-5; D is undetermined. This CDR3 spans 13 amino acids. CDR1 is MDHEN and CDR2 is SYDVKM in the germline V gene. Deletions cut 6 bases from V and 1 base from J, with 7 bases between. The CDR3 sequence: CASRLDSNQPQHF. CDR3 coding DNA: TGTGCCAGCAGACTAGACAGCAATCAGCCCCAGCATTTT.

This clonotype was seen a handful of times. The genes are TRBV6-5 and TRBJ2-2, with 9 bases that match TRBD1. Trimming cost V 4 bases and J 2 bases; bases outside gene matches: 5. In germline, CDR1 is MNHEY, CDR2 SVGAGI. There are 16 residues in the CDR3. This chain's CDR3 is CASSSPGQGNTGELFF. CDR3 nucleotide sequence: TGTGCCAGCAGTTCACCGGGACAGGGTAACACCGGGGAGCTGTTTTTT.

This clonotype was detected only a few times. The CDR3 nucleotides read TGTGCCAGCAACGAGCCCAAGGCAGGCAATCAGCCCCAGCATTTT. Translation: CASNEPKAGNQPQHF. The chain carries TRBV2 and TRBJ1-5; D ambiguous. V was trimmed by 7 bases and J by 2 bases, leaving 15 bases between them. The germline gives CDR1 SNHLY, CDR2 FYNNEI. The CDR3 sequence is 15 residues long.

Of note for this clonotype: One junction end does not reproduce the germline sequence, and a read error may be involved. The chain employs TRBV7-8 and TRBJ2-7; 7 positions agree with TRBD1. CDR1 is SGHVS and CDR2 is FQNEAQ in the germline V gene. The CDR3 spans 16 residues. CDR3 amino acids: CASSVAPPGTVYEQYF. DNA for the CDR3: TGTGCCAGCAGCGTAGCCCCCCCGGGGACAGTCTACGAGCAGTACTTC.

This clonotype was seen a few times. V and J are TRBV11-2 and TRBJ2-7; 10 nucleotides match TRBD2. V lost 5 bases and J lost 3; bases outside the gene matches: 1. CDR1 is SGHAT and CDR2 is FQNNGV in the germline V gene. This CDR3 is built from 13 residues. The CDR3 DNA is TGTGCCAGCAGCCGGACTAGCGGCTACGAGCAGTACTTC. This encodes CASSRTSGYEQYF.

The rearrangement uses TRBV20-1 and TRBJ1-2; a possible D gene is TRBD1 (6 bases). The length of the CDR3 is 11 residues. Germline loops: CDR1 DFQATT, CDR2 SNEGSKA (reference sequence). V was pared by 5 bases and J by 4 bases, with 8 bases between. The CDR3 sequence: CSAPGVYGYTF. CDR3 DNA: TGCAGTGCTCCAGGGGTCTATGGCTACACCTTC.

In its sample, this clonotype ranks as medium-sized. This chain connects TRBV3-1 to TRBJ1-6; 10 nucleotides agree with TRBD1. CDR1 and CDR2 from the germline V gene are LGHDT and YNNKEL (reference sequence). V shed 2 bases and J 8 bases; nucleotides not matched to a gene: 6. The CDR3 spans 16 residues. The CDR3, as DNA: TGTGCCAGCAGCCAATACCGGGACAGGGGTTATTCACCCCTCCACTTT. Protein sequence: CASSQYRDRGYSPLHF.

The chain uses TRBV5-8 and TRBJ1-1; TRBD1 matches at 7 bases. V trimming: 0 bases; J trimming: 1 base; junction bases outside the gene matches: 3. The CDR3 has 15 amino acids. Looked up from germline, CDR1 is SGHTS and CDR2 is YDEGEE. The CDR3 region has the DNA TGTGCCAGCAGCTTGGCCGGGACAGAGAACACTGAAGCTTTCTTT. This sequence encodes CASSLAGTENTEAFF.

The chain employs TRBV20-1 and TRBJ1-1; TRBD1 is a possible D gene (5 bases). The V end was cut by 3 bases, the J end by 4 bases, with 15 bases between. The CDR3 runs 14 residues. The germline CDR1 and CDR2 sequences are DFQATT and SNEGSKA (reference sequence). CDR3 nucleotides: TGCAGTGCTAGTAGTCCAGGGAGGATCACTGAAGCTTTCTTT. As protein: CSASSPGRITEAFF.